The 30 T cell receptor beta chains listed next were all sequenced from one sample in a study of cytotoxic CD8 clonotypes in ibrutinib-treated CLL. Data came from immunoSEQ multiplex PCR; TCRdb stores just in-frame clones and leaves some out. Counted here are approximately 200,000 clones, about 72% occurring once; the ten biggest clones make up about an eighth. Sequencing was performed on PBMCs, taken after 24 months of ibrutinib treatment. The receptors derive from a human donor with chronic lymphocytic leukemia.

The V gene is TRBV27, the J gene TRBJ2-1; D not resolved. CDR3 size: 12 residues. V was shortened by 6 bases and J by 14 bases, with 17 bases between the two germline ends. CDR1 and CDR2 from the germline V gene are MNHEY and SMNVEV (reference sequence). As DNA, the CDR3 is TGTGCCAGCAGCCATGGGTCTGAACGGAAGTTCTTC. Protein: CASSHGSERKFF.

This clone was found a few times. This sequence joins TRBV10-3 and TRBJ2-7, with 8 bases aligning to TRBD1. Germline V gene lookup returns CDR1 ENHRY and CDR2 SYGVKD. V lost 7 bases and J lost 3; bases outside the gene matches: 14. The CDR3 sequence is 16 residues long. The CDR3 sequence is CAITARLGQDNYEQYF. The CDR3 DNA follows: TGTGCCATCACCGCCCGACTGGGACAGGATAACTACGAGCAGTACTTC.

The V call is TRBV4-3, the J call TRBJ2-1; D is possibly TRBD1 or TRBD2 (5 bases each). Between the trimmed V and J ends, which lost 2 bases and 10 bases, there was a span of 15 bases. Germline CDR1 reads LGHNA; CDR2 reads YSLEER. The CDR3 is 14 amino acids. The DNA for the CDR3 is TGCGCCAGCAGCCAACAGGACCGGGGCCAGGAGCAGTTCTTC. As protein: CASSQQDRGQEQFF.

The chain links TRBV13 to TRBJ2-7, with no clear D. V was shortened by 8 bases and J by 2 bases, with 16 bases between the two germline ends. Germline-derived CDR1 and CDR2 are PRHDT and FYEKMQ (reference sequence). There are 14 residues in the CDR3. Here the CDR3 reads CASGERIIPYEQYF. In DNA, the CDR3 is TGTGCCAGCGGAGAAAGGATAATACCCTACGAGCAGTACTTC. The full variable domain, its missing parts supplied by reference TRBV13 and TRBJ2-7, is AAGVIQSPRHLIKEKRETATLKCYPIPRHDTVYWYQQGPGQDPQFLISFYEKMQSDKGSIPDRFSAQQFSDYHSELNMSSLELGDSALYFCASGERIIPYEQYFGPGTRLTVT.

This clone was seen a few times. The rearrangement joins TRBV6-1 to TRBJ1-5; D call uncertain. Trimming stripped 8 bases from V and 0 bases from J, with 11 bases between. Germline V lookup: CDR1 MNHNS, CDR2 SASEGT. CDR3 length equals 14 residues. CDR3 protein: CASVHEYSNQPQHF. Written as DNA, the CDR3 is TGTGCCAGCGTACACGAGTATAGCAATCAGCCCCAGCATTTT.

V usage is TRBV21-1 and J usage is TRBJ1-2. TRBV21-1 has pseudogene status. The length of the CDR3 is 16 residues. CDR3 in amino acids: CASSKELDPPNYGYTF. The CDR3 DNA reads TGTGCCAGCAGCAAAGAGTTGGACCCTCCTAACTATGGCTACACCTTC.

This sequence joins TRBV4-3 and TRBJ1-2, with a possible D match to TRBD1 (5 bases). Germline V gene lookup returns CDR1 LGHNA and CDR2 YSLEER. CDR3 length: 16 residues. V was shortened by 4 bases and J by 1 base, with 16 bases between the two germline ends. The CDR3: CASSPQATVSNYGYTF. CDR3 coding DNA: TGCGCCAGCAGCCCACAGGCAACCGTTAGTAACTATGGCTACACCTTC.

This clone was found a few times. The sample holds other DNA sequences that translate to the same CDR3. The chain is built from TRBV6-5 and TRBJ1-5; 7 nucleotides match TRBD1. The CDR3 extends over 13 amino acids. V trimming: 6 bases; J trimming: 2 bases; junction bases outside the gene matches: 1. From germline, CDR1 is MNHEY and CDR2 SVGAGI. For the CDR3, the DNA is TGTGCCAGCAGGGGGACAGGCAATCAGCCCCAGCATTTT. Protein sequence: CASRGTGNQPQHF.

CDR3 residues: CASSPLQGAGYEQYF. The CDR3 DNA is TGTGCCAGCAGCCCTCTGCAGGGGGCGGGCTACGAGCAGTACTTC. This chain joins TRBV11-2 and TRBJ2-7; TRBD1 agrees at 8 bases. Germline V lookup: CDR1 SGHAT, CDR2 FQNNGV. This CDR3 is 15 amino acids long. V was pared by 5 bases and J by 3 bases, with 9 bases of the junction left unmatched. The complete variable domain, with remaining parts taken from reference TRBV11-2 and TRBJ2-7, reads EAGVAQSPRYKIIEKRQSVAFWCNPISGHATLYWYQQILGQGPKLLIQFQNNGVVDDSQLPKDRFSAERLKGVDSTLKIQPAKLEDSAVYLCASSPLQGAGYEQYFGPGTRLTVT.

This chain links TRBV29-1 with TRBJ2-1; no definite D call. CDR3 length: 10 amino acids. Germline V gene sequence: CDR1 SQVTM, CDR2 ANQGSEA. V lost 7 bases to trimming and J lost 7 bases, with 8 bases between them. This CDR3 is CSAFYNEQFF. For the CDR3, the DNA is TGCAGCGCCTTCTATAATGAGCAGTTCTTC.

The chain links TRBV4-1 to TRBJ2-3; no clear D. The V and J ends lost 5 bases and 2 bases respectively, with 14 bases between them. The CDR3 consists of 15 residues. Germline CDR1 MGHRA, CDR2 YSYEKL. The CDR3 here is CASSYRAGITDTQYF. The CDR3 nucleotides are TGCGCCAGCAGCTACAGAGCAGGAATCACAGATACGCAGTATTTT.

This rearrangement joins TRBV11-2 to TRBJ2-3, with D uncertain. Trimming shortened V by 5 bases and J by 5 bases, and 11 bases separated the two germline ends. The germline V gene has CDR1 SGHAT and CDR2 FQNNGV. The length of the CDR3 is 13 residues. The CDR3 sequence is CASSRNSGDTQYF. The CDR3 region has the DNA TGTGCCAGCAGCCGTAATTCGGGAGATACGCAGTATTTT. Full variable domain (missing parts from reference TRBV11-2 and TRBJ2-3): EAGVAQSPRYKIIEKRQSVAFWCNPISGHATLYWYQQILGQGPKLLIQFQNNGVVDDSQLPKDRFSAERLKGVDSTLKIQPAKLEDSAVYLCASSRNSGDTQYFGPGTRLTVL.

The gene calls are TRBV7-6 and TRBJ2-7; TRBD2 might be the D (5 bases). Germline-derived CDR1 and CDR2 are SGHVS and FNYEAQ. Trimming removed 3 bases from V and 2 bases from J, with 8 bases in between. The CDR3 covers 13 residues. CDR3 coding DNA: TGTGCCAGCAGCTTCCGAGCGGCCTACGAGCAGTACTTC. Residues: CASSFRAAYEQYF.

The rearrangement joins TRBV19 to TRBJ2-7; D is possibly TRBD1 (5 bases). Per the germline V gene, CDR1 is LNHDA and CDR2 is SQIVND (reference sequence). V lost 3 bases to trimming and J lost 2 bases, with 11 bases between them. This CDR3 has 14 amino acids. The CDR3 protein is CASSIRRDAYEQYF. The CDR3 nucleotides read TGTGCCAGTAGTATTCGCAGGGATGCCTACGAGCAGTACTTC. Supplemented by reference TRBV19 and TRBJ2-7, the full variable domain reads DGGITQSPKYLFRKEGQNVTLSCEQNLNHDAMYWYRQDPGQGLRLIYYSQIVNDFQKGDIAEGYSVSREKKESFPLTVTSAQKNPTAFYLCASSIRRDAYEQYFGPGTRLTVT.

The CDR3: CASSVGPSGSYEQYF. The CDR3 nucleotides read TGTGCCAGCAGCGTAGGTCCTAGCGGGAGCTACGAGCAGTACTTC. The chain couples TRBV9 to TRBJ2-7, with 10 bases fitting TRBD2. Germline V gives CDR1 SGDLS, CDR2 YYNGEE. The CDR3 loop spans 15 amino acids. V was clipped by 0 bases and J by 3 bases; unmatched bases: 3.

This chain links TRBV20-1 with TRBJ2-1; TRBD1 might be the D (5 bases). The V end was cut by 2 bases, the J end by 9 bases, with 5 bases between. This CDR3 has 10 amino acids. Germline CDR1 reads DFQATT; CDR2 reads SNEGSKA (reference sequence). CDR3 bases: TGCAGTGCTAGAAGGGGTGAGCAGTTCTTC. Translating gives CSARRGEQFF.

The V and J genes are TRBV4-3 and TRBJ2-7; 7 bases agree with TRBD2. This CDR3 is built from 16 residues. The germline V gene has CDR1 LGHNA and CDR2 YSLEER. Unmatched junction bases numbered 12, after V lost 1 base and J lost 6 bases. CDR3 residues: CASSQVGAGRVSEQYF. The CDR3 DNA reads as TGCGCCAGCAGCCAAGTAGGGGCAGGGAGGGTGTCCGAGCAGTACTTC.

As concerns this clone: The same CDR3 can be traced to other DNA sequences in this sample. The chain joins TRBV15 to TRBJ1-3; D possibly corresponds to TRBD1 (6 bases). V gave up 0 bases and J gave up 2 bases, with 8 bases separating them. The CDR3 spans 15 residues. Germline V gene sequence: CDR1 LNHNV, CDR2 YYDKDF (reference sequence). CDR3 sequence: CATSRDRGPGNTIYF. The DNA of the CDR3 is TGTGCCACCAGCAGAGATCGGGGGCCTGGAAACACCATATATTTT.

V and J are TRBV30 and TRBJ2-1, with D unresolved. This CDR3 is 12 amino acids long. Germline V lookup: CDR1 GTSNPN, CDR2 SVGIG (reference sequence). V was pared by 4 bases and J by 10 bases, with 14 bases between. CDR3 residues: CAWNDARLEQFF. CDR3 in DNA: TGTGCCTGGAACGATGCTAGGTTGGAGCAGTTCTTC.

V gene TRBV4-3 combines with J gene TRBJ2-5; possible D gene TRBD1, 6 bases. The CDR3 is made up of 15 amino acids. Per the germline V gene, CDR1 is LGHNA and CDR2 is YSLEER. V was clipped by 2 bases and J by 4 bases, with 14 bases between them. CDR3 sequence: CASSQRDRNGETQYF. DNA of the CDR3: TGCGCCAGCAGCCAACGAGACAGGAACGGAGAGACCCAGTACTTC.

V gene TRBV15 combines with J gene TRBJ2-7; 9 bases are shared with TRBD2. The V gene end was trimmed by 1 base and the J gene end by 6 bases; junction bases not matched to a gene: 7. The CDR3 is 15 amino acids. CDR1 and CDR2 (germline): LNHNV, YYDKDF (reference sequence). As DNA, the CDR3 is TGTGCCACCAGCAGAGCGGTAGCGGGAGTTATCGAGCAGTACTTC. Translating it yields CATSRAVAGVIEQYF.

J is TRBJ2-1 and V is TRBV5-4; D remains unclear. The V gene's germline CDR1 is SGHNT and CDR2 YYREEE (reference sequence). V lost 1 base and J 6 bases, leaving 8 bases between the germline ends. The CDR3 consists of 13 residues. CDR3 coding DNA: TGTGCCAGCAGCTTGTTGGGTGGCAATGAGCAGTTCTTC. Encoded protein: CASSLLGGNEQFF.

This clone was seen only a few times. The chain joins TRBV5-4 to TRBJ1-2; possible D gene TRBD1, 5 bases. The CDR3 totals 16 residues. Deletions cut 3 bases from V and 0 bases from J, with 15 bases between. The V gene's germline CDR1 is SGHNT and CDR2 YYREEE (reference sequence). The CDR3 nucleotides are TGTGCCAGCAGCTCCTTAGGGATGGGGGCTAACTATGGCTACACCTTC. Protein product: CASSSLGMGANYGYTF.

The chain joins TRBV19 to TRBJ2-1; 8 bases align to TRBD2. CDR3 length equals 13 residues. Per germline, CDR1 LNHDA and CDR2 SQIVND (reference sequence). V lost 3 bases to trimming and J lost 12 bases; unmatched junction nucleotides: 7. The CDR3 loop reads CASSIRGLAGQFF. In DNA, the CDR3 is TGTGCCAGTAGTATCCGCGGCCTAGCGGGGCAGTTCTTC.

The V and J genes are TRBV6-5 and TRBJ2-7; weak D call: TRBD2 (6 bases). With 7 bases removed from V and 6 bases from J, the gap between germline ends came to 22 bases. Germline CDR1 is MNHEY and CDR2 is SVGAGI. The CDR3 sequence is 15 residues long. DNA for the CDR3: TGTGCCAGCAATCGGGACCCACTGGGGGGAAGCGAGCAGTACTTC. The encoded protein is CASNRDPLGGSEQYF.

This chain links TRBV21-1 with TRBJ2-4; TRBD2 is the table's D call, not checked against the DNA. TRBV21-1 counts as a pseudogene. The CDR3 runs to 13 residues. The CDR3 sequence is CASRGEAKNIQYF. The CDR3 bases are TGTGCCAGCAGGGGAGAGGCCAAAAACATTCAGTACTTC.

This CDR3 reads CASSLVGNEKLFF. Here the CDR3 DNA reads TGTGCCAGCAGCTTGGTGGGTAATGAAAAACTGTTTTTT. This chain links TRBV5-4 with TRBJ1-4; D is uncertain. Trimming removed 0 bases from V and 4 bases from J, with 4 bases in between. There are 13 residues in the CDR3. CDR1 is SGHNT and CDR2 is YYREEE in the germline V gene (reference sequence).

CDR3 coding DNA: TGTGCCAGCAGCCGCAAGTCCAGAGACTCCTACGAGCAGTACTTC. Its protein product is CASSRKSRDSYEQYF. This chain connects TRBV27 to TRBJ2-7; no firm D call. Germline values: CDR1 MNHEY, CDR2 SMNVEV (reference sequence). This CDR3 is 15 amino acids long. V lost 6 bases, J lost 0 bases, and 15 bases lay in between.

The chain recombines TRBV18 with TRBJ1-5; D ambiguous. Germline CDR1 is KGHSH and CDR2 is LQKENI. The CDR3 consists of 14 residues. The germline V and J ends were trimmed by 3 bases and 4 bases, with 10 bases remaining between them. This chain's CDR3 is CASSPDGLNQPQHF. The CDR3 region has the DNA TGTGCCAGCTCACCTGACGGTTTAAATCAGCCCCAGCATTTT.

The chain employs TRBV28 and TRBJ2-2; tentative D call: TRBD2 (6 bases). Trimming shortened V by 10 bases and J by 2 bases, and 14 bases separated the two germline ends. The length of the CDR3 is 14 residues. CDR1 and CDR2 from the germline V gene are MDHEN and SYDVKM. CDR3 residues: CATEGLSNTGELFF. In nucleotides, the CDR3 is TGTGCCACGGAGGGACTTTCTAACACCGGGGAGCTGTTTTTT. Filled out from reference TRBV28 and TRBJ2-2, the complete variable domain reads DVKVTQSSRYLVKRTGEKVFLECVQDMDHENMFWYRQDPGLGLRLIYFSYDVKMKEKGDIPEGYSVSREKKERFSLILESASTNQTSMYLCATEGLSNTGELFFGEGSRLTVL.